Below are 5 T cell receptor beta chains sequenced from a single sample in a study of technical replicates of blood from four donors. TCRdb's copy holds only in-frame clones and misses some; the assay was immunoSEQ multiplex PCR. Among approximately 45,000 clones, roughly 96% were seen once, and the ten largest hold about 0.38%. Sequencing used T cells isolated from PBMCs. These receptor sequences come from a human donor in good health.

This clone appeared a single time. The chain has TRBV28 and TRBJ2-3, with D unclear. V lost 2 bases to trimming and J lost 0 bases, with 9 bases between them. Germline loops: CDR1 MDHEN, CDR2 SYDVKM. There are 15 residues in the CDR3. Here the CDR3 reads CASSLPQQSTDTQYF. The CDR3 coding sequence is TGTGCCAGCAGTTTACCACAGCAGAGCACAGATACGCAGTATTTT.

V gene TRBV19 combines with J gene TRBJ2-5; D perhaps matches TRBD2 (7 bases). The germline gives CDR1 LNHDA, CDR2 SQIVND (reference sequence). V gave up 4 bases and J gave up 4 bases, with 10 bases separating them. The CDR3 contains 13 residues. The CDR3 region has the DNA TGTGCCAGTAGTAGGGAGGGGGGAGAGACCCAGTACTTC. Translating gives CASSREGGETQYF.

V gene TRBV7-2 combines with J gene TRBJ1-1; the D gene is possibly TRBD1 (5 bases). V was clipped by 5 bases and J by 4 bases, with 14 bases between them. Germline V gene sequence: CDR1 SGHTA, CDR2 FQGNSA. CDR3 length equals 14 residues. CDR3 sequence reads: CASSQRGLGTEAFF. The CDR3 nucleotides read TGTGCCAGCAGCCAAAGGGGTCTGGGCACTGAAGCTTTCTTT.

This rearrangement joins TRBV9 to TRBJ1-2; D gene uncertain. The CDR3 covers 12 residues. Germline V CDR1 and CDR2: SGDLS, YYNGEE. Deletions cut 3 bases from V and 6 bases from J, with 9 bases between. The CDR3 here is CASSAVPNGYTF. Here the CDR3 DNA reads TGTGCCAGCAGCGCGGTTCCGAATGGCTACACCTTC.

The chain couples TRBV7-6 to TRBJ2-1; 9 bases are shared with TRBD1. This CDR3 is built from 14 residues. Germline CDR1 SGHVS, CDR2 FNYEAQ. J lost 9 bases, V lost 1 base, and 4 bases had no gene match. CDR3 DNA: TGTGCCAGCAGCTTAGAAGGACAGGGGATTGAGCAGTTCTTC. Translation gives CASSLEGQGIEQFF.